These 26 T cell receptor beta chains share one sample of origin, sequenced in a study of cytomegalovirus exposure and HLA in healthy donors. A multiplex PCR was run with 60 Vbeta primers and 13 Jbeta primers. The method was immunoSEQ multiplex PCR; TCRdb's version includes in-frame clones alone and lacks a portion of them. This table has 130,000 to 150,000 clones, 80% appearing once. Sequencing used PBMCs. The source of these receptors is a woman aged 25 to 39 in good health and CMV-seronegative.

The chain is built from TRBV6-6 and TRBJ1-3; D call uncertain. The CDR3 consists of 16 residues. Per germline, CDR1 MNHNY and CDR2 SVGAGI (reference sequence). Between the trimmed V and J ends, which lost 0 bases and 2 bases, there was a span of 11 bases. CDR3 bases: TGTGCCAGCAGTTACTCGTTACGGTCCGCTGGAAACACCATATATTTT. This encodes CASSYSLRSAGNTIYF.

In this sample, this clone turned up once. J is TRBJ2-1 and V is TRBV29-1, with D unresolved. Germline V gives CDR1 SQVTM, CDR2 ANQGSEA. The ends were cut back, 5 bases at V and 7 bases at J, with 6 bases in the middle. The CDR3 contains 10 residues. The DNA for the CDR3 is TGCAGCGTTCTTCTGAATGAGCAGTTCTTC. Translating it yields CSVLLNEQFF.

V usage is TRBV4-1 and J usage is TRBJ2-3; possible D gene TRBD1, 5 bases. The length of the CDR3 is 16 residues. Trimming removed 1 base at V and 2 bases at J, with 13 bases between. Germline-derived CDR1 and CDR2 are MGHRA and YSYEKL. The CDR3 loop is CASSQGAGKYTDTQYF. CDR3 sequence (DNA): TGCGCCAGCAGCCAAGGCGCAGGGAAGTACACAGATACGCAGTATTTT.

The V and J genes are TRBV4-1 and TRBJ2-7, with TRBD1 matching 8 bases. Germline CDR1 is MGHRA and CDR2 is YSYEKL. The CDR3 consists of 15 residues. V trimming: 4 bases; J trimming: 4 bases; junction bases outside the gene matches: 9. The DNA for the CDR3 is TGCGCCAGCAGCCTAGGGGGCAGGGGGCTGTACGAGCAGTACTTC. It translates to CASSLGGRGLYEQYF.

This chain joins TRBV2 and TRBJ2-3, with 13 bases that match TRBD2. Germline assignment: CDR1 SNHLY and CDR2 FYNNEI. This CDR3 contains 16 residues. Unmatched junction bases numbered 3, after V lost 6 bases and J lost 0 bases. The CDR3 spells CASRGLAGLSTDTQYF. In DNA, the CDR3 is TGTGCCAGCAGGGGACTAGCGGGGCTTAGCACAGATACGCAGTATTTT.

The chain employs TRBV6-5 and TRBJ1-6; D is unclear. CDR1 and CDR2 (germline): MNHEY, SVGAGI. The CDR3 covers 12 residues. The ends were cut back, 6 bases at V and 13 bases at J, with 13 bases in the middle. The CDR3 spells CASSSSPFPLHF. In nucleotides, the CDR3 is TGTGCCAGCAGCAGTTCTCCATTTCCCCTCCACTTT.

The V and J genes are TRBV20-1 and TRBJ1-1; possible D gene TRBD1, 5 bases. The V and J ends lost 0 bases and 11 bases respectively, with 7 bases between them. Germline V lookup: CDR1 DFQATT, CDR2 SNEGSKA (reference sequence). This CDR3 region has 10 residues. CDR3 nucleotides: TGCAGTGCTAGAGAAGGGGTGGCTTTCTTT. This translates into CSAREGVAFF.

The chain carries TRBV7-3 and TRBJ2-5, with 12 bases fitting TRBD2. CDR3 length: 16 amino acids. The germline V gene has CDR1 SGHTA and CDR2 FQGTGA. The J segment lost 5 bases and the V segment lost 5 bases, leaving 9 bases of the junction unmatched. The CDR3 DNA reads TGTGCCAGCAGCCGGACTAGCGGGGAGGACGGGGAGACCCAGTACTTC. The encoded protein is CASSRTSGEDGETQYF.

The chain links TRBV25-1 to TRBJ1-6; 8 nucleotides align to TRBD1. In germline, CDR1 is MGHDK, CDR2 SYGVNS. V gave up 10 bases and J gave up 6 bases; unmatched junction bases: 5. This CDR3 region has 13 residues. The DNA of the CDR3 is TGTGCCACCTCAGACAGGGGTAATTCACCCCTCCACTTT. Translating it yields CATSDRGNSPLHF. The full variable domain, with the rest looked up from reference TRBV25-1 and TRBJ1-6, is EADIYQTPRYLVIGTGKKITLECSQTMGHDKMYWYQQDPGMELHLIHYSYGVNSTEKGDLSSESTVSRIRTEHFPLTLESARPSHTSQYLCATSDRGNSPLHFGNGTRLTVT.

The rearrangement links TRBV9 to TRBJ2-3, with 7 bases that match TRBD2. Losses at the gene ends were 0 bases for V and 2 bases for J; bases not matched to a gene: 9. Germline-derived CDR1 and CDR2 are SGDLS and YYNGEE. The CDR3 is 17 amino acids. The CDR3 loop is CASSVAAGGGFTDTQYF. The CDR3 bases are TGTGCCAGCAGCGTAGCCGCCGGCGGGGGATTCACAGATACGCAGTATTTT. Full variable domain (remainder filled in from reference TRBV9 and TRBJ2-3): DSGVTQTPKHLITATGQRVTLRCSPRSGDLSVYWYQQSLDQGLQFLIQYYNGEERAKGNILERFSAQQFPDLHSELNLSSLELGDSALYFCASSVAAGGGFTDTQYFGPGTRLTVL.

The chain joins TRBV15 to TRBJ1-5; TRBD1 matches 7 bases. The V gene's germline CDR1 is LNHNV and CDR2 YYDKDF (reference sequence). With V trimmed by 0 bases and J by 7 bases, 6 bases remained unmatched. This CDR3 spans 15 amino acids. In nucleotides, the CDR3 is TGTGCCACCAGCAGAGAGTATGACAGGGCACAGCCCCAGCATTTT. This codes for CATSREYDRAQPQHF.

This chain uses TRBV7-2 with TRBJ2-5; maybe TRBD2 (7 bases). V lost 5 bases and J lost 2, with 15 bases in between. The CDR3 contains 15 residues. Germline CDR1 and CDR2: SGHTA and FQGNSA. CDR3 in amino acids: CASSRGGGRQETQYF. CDR3 nucleotide sequence: TGTGCCAGCAGCCGCGGGGGCGGGCGGCAAGAGACCCAGTACTTC.

J is TRBJ2-3 and V is TRBV10-2; 8 bases fit TRBD2. The CDR3 spans 16 residues. Germline CDR1 and CDR2: WSHSY and SAAADI. The V and J ends lost 4 bases and 1 base, in that order; junction bases with no gene match: 7. CDR3 sequence: CASSVYGGVGTDTQYF. CDR3 nucleotide sequence: TGCGCCAGCAGTGTCTACGGGGGGGTGGGCACAGATACGCAGTATTTT.

This clone has only one observation. The chain has TRBV4-2 and TRBJ2-2; no definite D call. V lost 4 bases and J 2 bases, leaving 5 bases between the germline ends. This CDR3 is built from 13 residues. The germline V gene encodes CDR1 LGHNA and CDR2 YNFKEQ. The CDR3 nucleotides are TGTGCCAGCAGCCCTTCCAACACCGGGGAGCTGTTTTTT. It encodes CASSPSNTGELFF.

The chain uses TRBV15 and TRBJ2-7; unclear D gene. This CDR3 is 16 amino acids long. V lost 1 base and J 6 bases, leaving 19 bases between the germline ends. Looked up from germline, CDR1 is LNHNV and CDR2 is YYDKDF (reference sequence). The chain's CDR3 is CATSRGTTGSKLEQYF. CDR3 in DNA: TGTGCCACCAGCAGAGGAACCACCGGGTCCAAGCTCGAGCAGTACTTC.

This clone was observed once. This chain joins TRBV4-1 and TRBJ1-4; D is possibly TRBD1 (6 bases). This CDR3 is 16 amino acids long. V was shortened by 1 base and J by 4 bases, with 13 bases between the two germline ends. CDR1 is MGHRA, CDR2 YSYEKL, per germline. The CDR3 spells CASSQGWTANNEKLFF. CDR3 DNA: TGCGCCAGCAGCCAAGGATGGACAGCTAATAATGAAAAACTGTTTTTT.

The chain has TRBV6-1 and TRBJ2-1, with D perhaps TRBD2 (6 bases). This CDR3 has 19 residues. The germline V gene encodes CDR1 MNHNS and CDR2 SASEGT. The V gene lost 4 bases and the J gene lost 0 bases, with 22 bases spanning the gap. CDR3 nucleotides: TGTGCCAGCAGTGGTAGCGGTGGTTCTCCGCTCGGCTCCTACAATGAGCAGTTCTTC. Its protein product is CASSGSGGSPLGSYNEQFF.

CDR3 loop: CASSPNVAASYNEQFF. The DNA for the CDR3 is TGTGCCAGCAGCCCTAATGTAGCGGCCTCCTACAATGAGCAGTTCTTC. V and J are TRBV11-2 and TRBJ2-1, with TRBD2 as a possible D gene (6 bases). V lost 5 bases to trimming and J lost 0 bases, with 14 bases between them. CDR1 is SGHAT, CDR2 FQNNGV, per germline. The CDR3 is made up of 16 amino acids.

The chain uses TRBV19 and TRBJ1-1, with 7 bases fitting TRBD1. The ends lost 10 bases at V and 4 bases at J; junction bases unmatched: 12. This CDR3 has 14 amino acids. CDR1 is LNHDA, CDR2 SQIVND, per germline (reference sequence). The CDR3 sequence is CATSTGPGGTEAFF. CDR3 DNA sequence: TGTGCCACCTCGACGGGGCCAGGGGGCACTGAAGCTTTCTTT. The variable domain in full, completed from reference TRBV19 and TRBJ1-1, reads DGGITQSPKYLFRKEGQNVTLSCEQNLNHDAMYWYRQDPGQGLRLIYYSQIVNDFQKGDIAEGYSVSREKKESFPLTVTSAQKNPTAFYLCATSTGPGGTEAFFGQGTRLTVV.

This chain uses TRBV2 with TRBJ2-3; 8 bases align to TRBD2. J was trimmed by 5 bases and V by 9 bases; bases with no gene match: 22. CDR1 and CDR2 (germline): SNHLY, FYNNEI. This CDR3 is built from 18 residues. Written as DNA, the CDR3 is TGTGCCAGTACCGGACTAGCTTCATTGATCGGGATGGAAGATACGCAGTATTTT. Its protein product is CASTGLASLIGMEDTQYF.

The chain recombines TRBV11-3 with TRBJ2-1; 7 bases align to TRBD2. The V segment lost 2 bases and the J segment 7 bases; nucleotides outside the gene matches: 2. CDR3 length equals 13 residues. Germline V gene lookup returns CDR1 SGHNT and CDR2 YENEEA. The CDR3 reads CASSLLAVNEQFF. CDR3 DNA sequence: TGTGCCAGCAGCTTACTAGCGGTGAATGAGCAGTTCTTC.

The chain joins TRBV11-2 to TRBJ1-2, with 9 bases identical to TRBD1. The CDR3 contains 16 residues. J lost 8 bases, V lost 5 bases, and 15 bases had no gene match. CDR1 is SGHAT, CDR2 FQNNGV, per germline. CDR3 sequence: CASSHFRDRAPGGYTF. The CDR3 DNA reads as TGTGCCAGCAGCCACTTCCGGGACAGGGCCCCCGGAGGCTACACCTTC.

The chain is built from TRBV6-5 and TRBJ1-5; 9 nucleotides line up with TRBD1. The CDR3 sequence is 14 residues long. Germline-derived CDR1 and CDR2 are MNHEY and SVGAGI. The trim removed 3 bases at V and 8 bases at J, leaving 5 bases unmatched. The CDR3 DNA reads as TGTGCCAGCAGTTATTATCGGACAGGGGAGCCCCAGCATTTT. It yields the protein CASSYYRTGEPQHF.

DNA for the CDR3: TGCGCCAGCAGTAGCACTGTTAACCCGCGGAACGAGCAGTACTTC. It yields the protein CASSSTVNPRNEQYF. V gene TRBV10-2 combines with J gene TRBJ2-7; D remains unclear. V shed 5 bases and J shed 5 bases, with 19 bases lying between them. The CDR3 loop spans 15 amino acids. Germline lookup yields CDR1 WSHSY and CDR2 SAAADI.

V and J are TRBV19 and TRBJ2-1; 14 nucleotides agree with TRBD2. Germline V lookup: CDR1 LNHDA, CDR2 SQIVND (reference sequence). V was pared by 5 bases and J by 8 bases, with 5 bases of the junction left unmatched. The CDR3 consists of 15 residues. The CDR3 DNA sequence: TGTGCCAGTAGTCCGGGACTAGCGGGAGTGGATGAGCAGTTCTTC. Translation gives CASSPGLAGVDEQFF.

This chain joins TRBV5-8 and TRBJ1-1; D gene ambiguous. The ends were cut back, 5 bases at V and 5 bases at J, with 10 bases in the middle. Germline assignment: CDR1 SGHTS and CDR2 YDEGEE. The CDR3 is made up of 12 amino acids. The CDR3 DNA sequence: TGTGCCAGCAGTCCCAGGAGGACTGAAGCTTTCTTT. Protein: CASSPRRTEAFF.